The next 20 T cell receptor beta chains were all read from a single sample in a study of T cells in women clearing cervical HPV infection. Here immunoSEQ multiplex PCR was the method, and the copy in TCRdb shows in-frame clones only, minus some. In total, the table holds roughly 30,000 clones. The sample taken for sequencing was blood buffy coat. These receptors were collected from a woman aged 18 to 75 with a cervical HPV16 infection that either progressed to CIN3+ or cleared (not recorded which).

About this clone itself: The DNA ends 3 residues before the CDR3 does, and the rest of the CDR3 is filled in from the germline J gene. This chain links TRBV2 with TRBJ2-1; D ambiguous. Germline V gene sequence: CDR1 SNHLY, CDR2 FYNNEI. The length of the CDR3 is 12 residues. Trimming removed 5 bases from V and 8 bases from J, with 10 bases in between. This chain's CDR3 is CASSFTEDEQFF. The sequenced part of the CDR3 DNA is TGTGCCAGCAGTTTTACAGAGGATGAG.

As regards this clone: The read falls 3 residues short of the CDR3 end, and the missing part is taken from the germline J gene. The chain joins TRBV18 to TRBJ1-1; tentatively, D is TRBD1 (6 bases). In germline, CDR1 is KGHSH, CDR2 LQKENI. Deletions cut 6 bases from V and 1 base from J, with 12 bases between. CDR3 length equals 14 residues. The DNA read from the CDR3 is TGTGCCAGCTCCCCAACAGGGTGGAACACTGAA. This gives the protein CASSPTGWNTE. The entire CDR3 protein is CASSPTGWNTEAFF.

A word on this clone: Read coverage stops 3 residues before the CDR3 terminus; the germline J gene supplies the remainder. The J gene is TRBJ1-6, the V gene TRBV2; D gene ambiguous. V was cut by 4 bases and J by 12 bases, with 7 bases left in between. The CDR3 has 11 residues. Germline CDR1 and CDR2: SNHLY and FYNNEI. The DNA read from the CDR3 is TGTGCCAGCAGTGGCAGTGAACCC. Its protein product is CASSGSEP. The entire CDR3 protein reads CASSGSEPLHF.

Points on this clone: The read finishes 3 residues shy of the CDR3 end, and the germline J gene is used to complete it. The chain uses TRBV6-2 or TRBV6-3 and TRBJ1-6; 8 nucleotides line up with TRBD1. V lost 7 bases to trimming and J lost 9 bases; unmatched junction nucleotides: 5. Germline V gene sequence: CDR1 MNHEY, CDR2 SVGEGT. The CDR3 has 13 amino acids. The CDR3 here is CASKDREASPLHF. CDR3 DNA (partial): TGTGCCAGCAAGGACAGGGAGGCTTCACCC.

Remarks on this clone: The read gets to within 3 residues of the CDR3 end, and the germline J gene fills in the rest. This chain joins TRBV2 and TRBJ2-7, with 8 positions matching TRBD1. CDR1 is SNHLY and CDR2 is FYNNEI in the germline V gene. CDR3 length: 14 residues. V was clipped by 8 bases and J by 5 bases; unmatched bases: 11. This CDR3 reads CASLWLGQAHEQYF. The CDR3 DNA, read in part, is TGTGCCAGCCTGTGGCTGGGACAGGCCCACGAG. Using reference TRBV2 and TRBJ2-7 for the parts outside the CDR3, the full variable domain is EPEVTQTPSHQVTQMGQEVILRCVPISNHLYFYWYRQILGQKVEFLVSFYNNEISEKSEIFDDQFSVERPDGSNFTLKIRSTKLEDSAMYFCASLWLGQAHEQYFGPGTRLTVT.

Concerning this clone: The read finishes 3 residues shy of the CDR3 end, and the germline J gene is used to complete it. V gene TRBV19 combines with J gene TRBJ2-4; 7 positions match TRBD1. Germline values: CDR1 LNHDA, CDR2 SQIVND (reference sequence). CDR3 length: 14 amino acids. The CDR3 loop reads CASARDSSNYGQYF. Partial CDR3 DNA: TGTGCCAGTGCCAGGGACAGTTCTAACTATGGT.

With respect to this clone: The junction differs from germline at one of its ends, possibly a read error. The read is 3 residues too short to cover the CDR3 end, so that end is filled in from the germline J gene. The genes are TRBV20-1 and TRBJ2-5, with D perhaps TRBD1 (5 bases). This CDR3 is 13 amino acids long. Germline V gives CDR1 DFQATT, CDR2 SNEGSKA (reference sequence). CDR3 residues: CSAGDSLQETQYF. The part of the CDR3 DNA that was read is TGCAGTGCTGGAGACAGTCTCCAAGAGACC.

A remark on this clone: The read gets to within 3 residues of the CDR3 end, and the germline J gene fills in the rest. The chain recombines TRBV2 with TRBJ2-1; 8 positions match TRBD1. The CDR3 has 13 residues. The V segment lost 8 bases and the J segment 5 bases; nucleotides outside the gene matches: 5. Germline V gives CDR1 SNHLY, CDR2 FYNNEI. CDR3 bases read: TGTGCCAGCGGAAAGGACAGGGACAATGAG. Translation: CASGKDRDNE. The complete CDR3 reads CASGKDRDNEQFF.

As for this clone: The read ends 3 residues shy of where the CDR3 ends; the end is completed using the germline J gene. This chain joins TRBV15 and TRBJ2-7; D is ambiguous. With 4 bases removed from V and 0 bases from J, the gap between germline ends came to 7 bases. This CDR3 has 13 amino acids. Germline values: CDR1 LNHNV, CDR2 YYDKDF (reference sequence). The CDR3 protein is CATSIQSSYEQYF. CDR3 bases read: TGTGCCACCAGCATACAAAGCTCCTACGAG.

About this clone: The read gets to within 3 residues of the CDR3 end, and the germline J gene fills in the rest. V gene TRBV2 combines with J gene TRBJ2-3; 7 bases match TRBD2. V was pared by 3 bases and J by 2 bases, with 8 bases of the junction left unmatched. CDR1 and CDR2 from the germline V gene are SNHLY and FYNNEI. CDR3 length: 16 amino acids. CDR3 DNA, as far as it was read: TGTGCCAGCAGTGAGCGGGAGCTACCATACACAGATACG. Amino acids: CASSERELPYTDT. The whole CDR3 reads CASSERELPYTDTQYF.

A remark on this clone: Read sequence stops 3 residues before the CDR3 end, and the germline J gene provides the missing end. V and J are TRBV18 and TRBJ2-2; 7 nucleotides align to TRBD1. The CDR3 is made up of 15 amino acids. The V gene's germline CDR1 is KGHSH and CDR2 LQKENI. The CDR3 DNA, read in part, is TGTGCCAGCTCAGTGGACAGGCCTGGGGCCAACGTG. Translated: CASSVDRPGANV. Given in full, the CDR3 is CASSVDRPGANVLFF.

About this clone: The read stops 3 residues short of the end of the CDR3; the missing end is completed from the germline J gene. This rearrangement joins TRBV18 to TRBJ1-4, with TRBD1 as a possible D gene (5 bases). Trimming removed 8 bases at V and 1 base at J, with 14 bases between. CDR3 length equals 15 residues. Germline CDR1 KGHSH, CDR2 LQKENI. This CDR3 reads CASVSGPLTNEKLFF. The covered CDR3 bases are TGTGCCAGCGTGTCAGGGCCCCTAACTAATGAAAAA.

A remark on this clone: The read terminates 3 residues before the CDR3 end, so the remaining end is supplied by the germline J gene. The V call is TRBV19, the J call TRBJ2-6, with 12 bases identical to TRBD1. Germline CDR1 is LNHDA and CDR2 is SQIVND (reference sequence). The CDR3 is made up of 16 amino acids. V lost 10 bases and J lost 0; bases outside the gene matches: 4. This CDR3 reads CAKRDRGHSGANVLTF. The CDR3 bases that were read are TGTGCCAAGCGGGACAGGGGGCACTCTGGGGCCAACGTC.

A note on this clone: The read ends 3 residues early relative to the CDR3; the germline J gene fills the gap. The genes are TRBV5-4 and TRBJ2-5, with D possibly being TRBD1 (6 bases). The germline V and J ends were trimmed by 4 bases and 5 bases, with 18 bases remaining between them. CDR1 is SGHNT and CDR2 is YYREEE in the germline V gene (reference sequence). The length of the CDR3 is 15 residues. The DNA read from the CDR3 is TGTGCCAGCAGCCATCGAACTACAGGGAAGGAGACC. It codes for CASSHRTTGKET. The complete CDR3 sequence is CASSHRTTGKETQYF.

A word on this clone: With the read ending 3 residues before the CDR3 end, the germline J gene is used to fill in that end. The rearrangement joins TRBV19 to TRBJ1-2; no clear D. CDR1 is LNHDA, CDR2 SQIVND, per germline (reference sequence). The CDR3 length is 14 residues. CDR3 bases read: TGTGCCAGTAGTAACCCTTTTACCACAGATACC. This gives the protein CASSNPFTTDT. The CDR3, in full, reads CASSNPFTTDTYTF.

A remark on this clone: With the read ending 3 residues before the CDR3 end, the germline J gene is used to fill in that end. The V and J genes are TRBV19 and TRBJ2-1, with TRBD1 identical over 8 bases. This CDR3 region has 15 residues. With 7 bases clipped from V and 1 base from J, the junction kept 6 bases outside the gene matches. Germline CDR1 is LNHDA and CDR2 is SQIVND (reference sequence). The sequenced part of the CDR3 DNA is TGTGCCAGTACCTTAGGACAGGGTTCCTACAATGAG. Its protein is CASTLGQGSYNE. The CDR3, in full, reads CASTLGQGSYNEQFF.

Comments on this clone: The read is 3 residues too short to cover the CDR3 end, so that end is filled in from the germline J gene. J is TRBJ2-7 and V is TRBV20-1, with TRBD1 matching 7 bases. CDR1 DFQATT and CDR2 SNEGSKA come from the germline V gene (reference sequence). V lost 2 bases to trimming and J lost 5 bases; unmatched junction nucleotides: 6. This CDR3 spans 13 amino acids. This CDR3 reads CSARQGVKNEQYF. CDR3 DNA (partial): TGCAGTGCTAGACAGGGGGTCAAAAACGAG.

As regards this clone: The CDR3 end falls 3 residues outside the read, so it is completed with the germline J gene. The gene calls are TRBV20-1 and TRBJ1-2; TRBD1 is a possible D gene (5 bases). CDR1 DFQATT and CDR2 SNEGSKA come from the germline V gene (reference sequence). The CDR3 sequence is 15 residues long. The sequenced CDR3 bases are TGCAGTGCCCCGACTAGCGGGGGAGGAACAGATACG. It specifies CSAPTSGGGTDT. The whole CDR3 sequence is CSAPTSGGGTDTYTF.

Of note for this clone: The read falls 3 residues short of the CDR3 end, and the missing part is taken from the germline J gene. V gene TRBV29-1 combines with J gene TRBJ1-4; D gene unclear. Trimming took off 4 bases at V and 1 base at J, with 7 bases between the two ends. CDR1 is SQVTM, CDR2 ANQGSEA, per germline. This CDR3 comprises 13 residues. The covered CDR3 bases are TGCAGCGTTGCCGGTATAACTAATGAAAAA. Its translation is CSVAGITNEK. The whole CDR3 sequence is CSVAGITNEKLFF.

For this clone: Read data end 3 residues before the CDR3 end; the end is taken from the germline J gene. The V and J genes are TRBV19 and TRBJ2-3; D possibly corresponds to TRBD2 (6 bases). This CDR3 contains 12 residues. Germline CDR1 reads LNHDA; CDR2 reads SQIVND (reference sequence). CDR3 protein: CASSTGGETQYF. CDR3 bases read: TGTGCCAGTAGTACCGGAGGGGAGACG.